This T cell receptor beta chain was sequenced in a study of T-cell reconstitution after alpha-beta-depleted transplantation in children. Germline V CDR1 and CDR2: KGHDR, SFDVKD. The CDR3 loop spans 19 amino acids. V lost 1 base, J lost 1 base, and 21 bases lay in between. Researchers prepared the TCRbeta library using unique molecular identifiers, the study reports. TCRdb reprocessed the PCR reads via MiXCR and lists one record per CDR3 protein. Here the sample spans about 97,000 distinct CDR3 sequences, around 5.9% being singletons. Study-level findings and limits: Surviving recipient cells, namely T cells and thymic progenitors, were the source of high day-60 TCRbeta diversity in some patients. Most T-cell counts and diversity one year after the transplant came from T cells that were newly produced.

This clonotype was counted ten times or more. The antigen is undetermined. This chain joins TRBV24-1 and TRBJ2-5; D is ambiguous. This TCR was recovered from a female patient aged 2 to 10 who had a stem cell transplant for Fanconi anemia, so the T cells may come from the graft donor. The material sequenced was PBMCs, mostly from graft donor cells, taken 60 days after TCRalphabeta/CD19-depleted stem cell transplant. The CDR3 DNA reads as TGTGCCACCAGTGATTTAGGGTTTGGATTTGGAGATTCCCAAGAGACCCAGTACTTC. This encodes CATSDLGFGFGDSQETQYF.